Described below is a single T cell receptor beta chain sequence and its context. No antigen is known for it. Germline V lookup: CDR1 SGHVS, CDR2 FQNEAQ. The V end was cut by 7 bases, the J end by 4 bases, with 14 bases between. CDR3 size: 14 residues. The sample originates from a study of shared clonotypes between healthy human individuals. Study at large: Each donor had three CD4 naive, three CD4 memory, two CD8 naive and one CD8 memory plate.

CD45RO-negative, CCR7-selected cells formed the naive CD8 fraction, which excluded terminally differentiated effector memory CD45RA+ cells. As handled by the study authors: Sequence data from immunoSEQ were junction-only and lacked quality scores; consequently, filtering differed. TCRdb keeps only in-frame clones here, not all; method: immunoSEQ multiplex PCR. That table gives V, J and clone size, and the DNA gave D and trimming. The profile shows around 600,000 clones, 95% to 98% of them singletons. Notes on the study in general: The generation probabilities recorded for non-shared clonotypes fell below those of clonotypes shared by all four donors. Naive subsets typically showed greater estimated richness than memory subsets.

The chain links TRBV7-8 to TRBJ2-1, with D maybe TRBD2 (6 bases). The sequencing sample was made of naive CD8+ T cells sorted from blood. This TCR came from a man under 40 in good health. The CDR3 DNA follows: TGTGCCAGCACCCGATTCGCGGGGTACAATGAGCAGTTCTTC. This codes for CASTRFAGYNEQFF.